A single TCR beta chain is shown here with its context. Its antigen is not known. PCR was performed using 60 Vbeta and 13 Jbeta primers. Sequencing was performed with immunoSEQ multiplex PCR; in TCRdb, only in-frame clones are kept and a portion is missing. The sample records about 160,000 clones, 65% to 80% being singletons. This specimen belongs to a study of cytomegalovirus exposure and HLA in healthy donors. Study-wide points: Earlier analysis yielded a pattern in which most TCR beta V segments were productive about 90% or about 30% of the time. Later analysis indicated greater clonal expansion among HLA-associated TCR beta chains than among equally common other chains. DRB1 showed the most TCR associations and HLA-C the fewest in a later analysis, as rates varied by HLA locus. Cytomegalovirus association was listed for roughly 160 TCR beta chains.

Trimming removed 0 bases from V and 8 bases from J, with 7 bases in between. Germline V CDR1 and CDR2: LNHNV, YYDKDF (reference sequence). The CDR3 length is 13 residues. This clonotype originated in a man aged 35 to 55 in good health and CMV-seropositive. The chain has TRBV15 and TRBJ1-4; D gene unclear. Sequencing used PBMCs. CDR3 sequence: CATSREFGEKLFF. CDR3 sequence (DNA): TGTGCCACCAGCAGAGAATTCGGGGAAAAACTGTTTTTT.